This TCR beta chain is drawn from a study of T cell repertoires in cytomegalovirus infection. Study-wide background: In public TCR beta signatures, there were indications of both CMV infection and matching HLA type.

The study's findings and limits: The study found HLA-C-restricted CMV-specific TCR beta clonotypes dominating the ex vivo response.

TCRdb re-analysed the reads in MiXCR, keeping a single row per CDR3 protein. The data contain around 260,000 distinct CDR3 sequences, 9.1% of them singletons. With regard to this clonotype: The antigen is unknown.

In germline, CDR1 is SGHNT, CDR2 YYREEE (reference sequence). The CDR3 totals 11 residues. Trimming took 4 bases from V and 6 from J, leaving 7 bases between them. The V gene is TRBV5-4, the J gene TRBJ1-1; D might be TRBD1 (5 bases). The sample consisted of PBMCs. The source is a human donor in good health (CMV status not recorded). Some clones in this sample may be carry-over from other donors' samples. For the CDR3, the DNA is TGTGCCAGCAGCAGGGGCTCTGAAGCTTTCTTT. It codes for CASSRGSEAFF. Filled out from reference TRBV5-4 and TRBJ1-1, the complete variable domain reads ETGVTQSPTHLIKTRGQQVTLRCSSQSGHNTVSWYQQALGQGPQFIFQYYREEENGRGNFPPRFSGLQFPNYSSELNVNALELDDSALYLCASSRGSEAFFGQGTRLTVV.